This T cell receptor (beta chain) was profiled in a study of T cells in Graves' hyperthyroidism and ophthalmopathy. Study-level results: Most thyroid clonotypes with frequency above 0.001 were detected in blood.

Graves' hyperthyroidism was deemed stable absent ophthalmopathy progression within 18 months. Not enrolled were patients with uncontrolled infection, other autoimmune disease, pregnancy or lactation. Each diagnosis drew on symptoms, thyroxine, TRAb, thyroid ultrasound and orbital computed tomography findings. The source material, RNA transcripts, was used to amplify TCR beta CDR3 regions. TCR CDR3 underwent first-round RT-PCR with the HTBI primer set. MiXCR was run by TCRdb on the multiplex PCR reads, yielding one entry per CDR3 protein. The sample contains some 720,000 distinct CDR3 sequences, around 15% of which appear only once. The CDR3 extends over 16 amino acids. V shed 1 base and J shed 0 bases, with 14 bases lying between them. Per germline, CDR1 DFQATT and CDR2 SNEGSKA (reference sequence). Concerning this clonotype itself: The antigen remains unidentified.

V is TRBV20-1 and J is TRBJ2-3, with D unresolved. Sequenced material: blood. The origin of this receptor is a young man with Graves' hyperthyroidism. CDR3 nucleotides: TGCAGTGCTAGAGCCGAGCCGGGCTATAGCACAGATACGCAGTATTTT. Protein product: CSARAEPGYSTDTQYF.